This TCR beta chain derives from a study of blood T cell repertoires in COVID-19 (dated by TCRdb to 2019 to 2021). With regard to the full study: Samples covering the acute and convalescent phases of COVID-19 were provided by collaborators in the United States, Italy and Spain. Samples came from the ongoing ImmuneRACE study (first 160 participants) plus 1,254 subjects from 6 global collaborators. Where HLA class I and class II types were available, the types were taken from metadata supplied by the sample provider, not from assay-based typing. The prospective study material was composed of cDNA or gDNA derived from T cells, B-cell-depleted T cells, or PBMCs. A de-identified subject ID, COVID-19 status, age in years and sex were almost always included in the sample metadata. The dataset comprised deeply sampled blood TCRbeta repertoires from subjects exposed to, actively infected with, or recovered from COVID-19. The repertoires were released in a freely available public database intended as a resource for research on the immune response to SARS-CoV-2. Results and caveats for the whole study, not just this receptor: Clinical and demographic metadata were provided uncurated, with the amount varying by source and participant.

The collaborating institutions used their own protocols to collect whole blood in K2EDTA tubes. For TCRbeta analysis, collaborators shipped samples in one of three forms: frozen whole blood, isolated PBMCs, or DNA extracted from either of those sample types. Note on this clone: Its antigen is not yet known. No per-base quality is available; no much larger clone lies one base away.

Trimming leaves V shorter by 2 bases and J shorter by 7 bases, with the junction holding 3 bases beyond the gene matches. Measured from the cysteine to the phenylalanine, the CDR3 is 13 residues long. Just CDR3 DNA is preserved here, 39 bases in frame from base 1. The germline V gene (reference sequence) provides CDR1 GTSNPN and CDR2 SVGIG. The immunoSEQ Assay, a bias-controlled multiplex PCR, was used to amplify TCRbeta CDR3 regions from genomic DNA. In the authors' own workflow: Within the assay, amplification of reference gene primers was used to estimate how many nucleated cells each sample contained. To quantify the absolute abundance of each unique TCRbeta CDR3 rearrangement, sequence reads were collapsed and filtered. For each sample, productive Simpson clonality was calculated by taking the square root of Simpson's diversity index across productive rearrangements. The immuneACCESS repertoire file appears here via TCRdb, limited to in-frame rearrangements. These files lack a portion of the clones; in checked studies, under half of the deficit traces to unresolved V genes, and the cause of the others is not known. V, J and clone size reflect that table, while D and trimming were determined from the DNA. This sample has 150,000 to 200,000 clones in its table, and roughly 93% of those were observed once. Around 4.6% of the sample belongs to the ten largest clones.

This chain joins TRBV30 to TRBJ2-2; 8 middle bases align to TRBD1. What was sequenced was peripheral blood. The receptor was derived from a woman aged 50 to 65 with acute or convalescent COVID-19. The CDR3 region reads CAWSQGANGELFF. The DNA sequence follows: TGTGCCTGGAGTCAGGGGGCTAACGGGGAGCTGTTTTTT.